This T cell receptor (beta chain) was profiled in a study of cytomegalovirus exposure and HLA in healthy donors. This PCR relied on a set of 60 Vbeta primers and 13 Jbeta primers. The table came from immunoSEQ multiplex PCR; TCRdb's copy has only in-frame clones and leaves some out. This table holds more than 95,000 clones, 70% to 80% found once. This TCR derives from a man aged 50 to 59 in good health and CMV-seronegative. Sequences were obtained from PBMCs.

CDR3 nucleotide sequence: TGTGCCAGCACAGGGACACTAGATTCACCCCTCCACTTT. Its protein is CASTGTLDSPLHF. J is TRBJ1-6 and V is TRBV2; TRBD1 might be the D (6 bases). V lost 7 bases and J lost 8, with 12 bases in between. The CDR3 extends over 13 amino acids. Looked up from germline, CDR1 is SNHLY and CDR2 is FYNNEI.